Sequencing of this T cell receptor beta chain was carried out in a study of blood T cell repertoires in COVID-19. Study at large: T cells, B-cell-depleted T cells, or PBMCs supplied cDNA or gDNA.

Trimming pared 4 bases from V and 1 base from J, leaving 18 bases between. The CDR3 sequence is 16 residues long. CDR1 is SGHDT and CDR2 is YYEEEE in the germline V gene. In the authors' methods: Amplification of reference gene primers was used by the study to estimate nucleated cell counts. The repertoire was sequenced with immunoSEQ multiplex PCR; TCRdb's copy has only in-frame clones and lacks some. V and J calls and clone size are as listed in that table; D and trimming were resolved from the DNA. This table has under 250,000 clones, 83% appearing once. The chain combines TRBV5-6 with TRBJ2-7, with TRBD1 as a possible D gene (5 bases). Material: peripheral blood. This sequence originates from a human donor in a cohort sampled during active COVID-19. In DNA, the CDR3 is TGTGCCAGCAGCCCGAGTAGGGGCCATCTTTCCTACGAGCAGTACTTC. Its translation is CASSPSRGHLSYEQYF.